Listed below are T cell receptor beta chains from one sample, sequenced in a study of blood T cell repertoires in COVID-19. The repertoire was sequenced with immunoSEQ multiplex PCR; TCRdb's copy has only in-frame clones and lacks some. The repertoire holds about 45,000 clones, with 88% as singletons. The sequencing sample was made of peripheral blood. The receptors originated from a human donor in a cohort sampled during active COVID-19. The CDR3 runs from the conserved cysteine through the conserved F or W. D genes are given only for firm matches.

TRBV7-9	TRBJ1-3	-	CASSSDRGAGNTIYF	TGTGCCAGCAGCTCCGATCGTGGGGCCGGAAACACCATATATTTT
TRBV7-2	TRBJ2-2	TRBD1	CASKTRTGGNTGELFF	TGTGCCAGCAAAACCCGGACAGGGGGGAACACCGGGGAGCTGTTTTTT
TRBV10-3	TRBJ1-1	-	CAIKTANTEAFF	TGTGCCATCAAGACAGCTAACACTGAAGCTTTCTTT
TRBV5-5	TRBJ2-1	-	CASSLLGDGTYNEQFF	TGTGCCAGCAGCTTACTGGGGGACGGGACATACAATGAGCAGTTCTTC
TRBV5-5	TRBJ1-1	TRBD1	CASSVGQGTTEAFF	TGTGCCAGCAGCGTTGGACAGGGCACCACTGAAGCTTTCTTT
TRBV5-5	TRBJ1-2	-	CASSFNAYGYTF	TGTGCCAGCAGCTTCAACGCGTATGGCTACACCTTC
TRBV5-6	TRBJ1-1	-	CASSSGRRGAEAFF	TGTGCCAGCAGCTCGGGTCGGCGGGGGGCTGAAGCTTTCTTT
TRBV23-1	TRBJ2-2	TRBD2	CASSPGGRNTGELFF	TGCGCCAGCTCCCCCGGGGGGAGGAACACCGGGGAGCTGTTTTTT
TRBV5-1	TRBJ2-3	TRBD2	CASSPGTSGFGTDTQYF	TGCGCCAGCAGCCCTGGGACTAGCGGGTTCGGCACAGATACGCAGTATTTT
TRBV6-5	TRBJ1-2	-	CASSYHPGTTNYGYTF	TGTGCCAGCAGTTACCATCCAGGAACCACTAACTATGGCTACACCTTC
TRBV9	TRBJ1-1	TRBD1	CASSPQGAREAFF	TGTGCCAGCAGCCCCCAGGGGGCGCGAGAAGCTTTCTTT
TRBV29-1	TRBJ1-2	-	CSVGVQGMNYGYTF	TGCAGCGTTGGAGTGCAGGGGATGAACTATGGCTACACCTTC
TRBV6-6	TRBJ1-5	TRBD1	CASSYDRGNQPQHF	TGTGCCAGCAGTTACGACAGGGGGAATCAGCCCCAGCATTTT
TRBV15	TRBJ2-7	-	CATSRDLDSSYEQYF	TGTGCCACCAGCAGAGATTTGGACAGCTCCTACGAGCAGTACTTC
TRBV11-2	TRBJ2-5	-	CASSLDRQYQETQYF	TGTGCCAGCAGCTTAGACAGACAGTACCAAGAGACCCAGTACTTC
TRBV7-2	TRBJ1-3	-	CASSPRLGGDTIYF	TGTGCCAGCAGCCCCCGACTGGGAGGAGACACCATATATTTT
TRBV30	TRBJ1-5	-	CAWSPGPQGPQHF	TGTGCCTGGAGTCCTGGGCCCCAGGGGCCCCAGCATTTT